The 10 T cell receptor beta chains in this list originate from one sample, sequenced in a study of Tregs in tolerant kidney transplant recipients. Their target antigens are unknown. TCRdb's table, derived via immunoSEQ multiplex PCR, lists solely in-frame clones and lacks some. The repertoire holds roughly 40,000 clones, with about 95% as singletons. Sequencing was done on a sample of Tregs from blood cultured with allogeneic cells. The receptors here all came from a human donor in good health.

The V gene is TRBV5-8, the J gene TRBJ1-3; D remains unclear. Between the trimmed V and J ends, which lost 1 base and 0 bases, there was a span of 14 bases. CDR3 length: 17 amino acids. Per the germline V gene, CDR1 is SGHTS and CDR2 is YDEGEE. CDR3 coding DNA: TGTGCCAGCAGCTTGCGTTGGGGTTACCTCTCTGGAAACACCATATATTTT. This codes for CASSLRWGYLSGNTIYF.

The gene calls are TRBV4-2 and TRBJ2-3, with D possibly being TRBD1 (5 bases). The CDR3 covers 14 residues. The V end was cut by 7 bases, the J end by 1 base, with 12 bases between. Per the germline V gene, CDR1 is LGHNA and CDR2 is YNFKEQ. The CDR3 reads CASKPTGRTDTQYF. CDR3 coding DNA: TGTGCCAGCAAACCCACAGGCCGCACAGATACGCAGTATTTT.

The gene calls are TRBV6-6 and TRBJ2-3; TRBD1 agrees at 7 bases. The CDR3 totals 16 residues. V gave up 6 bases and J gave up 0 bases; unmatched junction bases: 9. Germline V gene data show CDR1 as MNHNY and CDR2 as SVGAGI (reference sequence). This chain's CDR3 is CASRRQGMISTDTQYF. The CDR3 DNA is TGTGCCAGCAGGAGACAGGGAATGATTAGCACAGATACGCAGTATTTT.

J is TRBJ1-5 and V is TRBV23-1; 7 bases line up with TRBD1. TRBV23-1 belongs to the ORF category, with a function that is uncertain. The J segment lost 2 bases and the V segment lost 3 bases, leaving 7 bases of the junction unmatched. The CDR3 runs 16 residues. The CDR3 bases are TGCGCCAGCAGTCACCTCGACAGGGTGGGCAATCAGCCCCAGCATTTT. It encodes CASSHLDRVGNQPQHF.

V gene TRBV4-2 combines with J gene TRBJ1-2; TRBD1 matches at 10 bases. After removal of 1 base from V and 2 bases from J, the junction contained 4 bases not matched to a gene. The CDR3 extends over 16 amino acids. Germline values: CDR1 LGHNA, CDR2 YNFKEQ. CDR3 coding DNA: TGTGCCAGCAGCCAAGGCCCGGGACAGGGGAACTATGGCTACACCTTC. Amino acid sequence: CASSQGPGQGNYGYTF.

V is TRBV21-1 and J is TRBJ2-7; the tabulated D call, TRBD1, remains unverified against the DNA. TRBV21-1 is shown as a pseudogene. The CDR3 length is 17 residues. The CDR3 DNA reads TGTGCCAGCAGCGAACGAAAGGGACCGGGACAGGGCCACGAGCAGTACTTC. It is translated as CASSERKGPGQGHEQYF.

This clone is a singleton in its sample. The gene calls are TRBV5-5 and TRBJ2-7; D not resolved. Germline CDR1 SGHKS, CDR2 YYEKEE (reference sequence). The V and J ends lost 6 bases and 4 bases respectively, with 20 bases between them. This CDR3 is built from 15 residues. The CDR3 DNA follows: TGTGCCAGCAACCCGGCCCTAGGGCCCCTTTACGAGCAGTACTTC. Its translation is CASNPALGPLYEQYF. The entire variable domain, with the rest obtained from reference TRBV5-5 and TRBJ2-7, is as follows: DAGVTQSPTHLIKTRGQQVTLRCSPISGHKSVSWYQQVLGQGPQFIFQYYEKEERGRGNFPDRFSARQFPNYSSELNVNALLLGDSALYLCASNPALGPLYEQYFGPGTRLTVT.

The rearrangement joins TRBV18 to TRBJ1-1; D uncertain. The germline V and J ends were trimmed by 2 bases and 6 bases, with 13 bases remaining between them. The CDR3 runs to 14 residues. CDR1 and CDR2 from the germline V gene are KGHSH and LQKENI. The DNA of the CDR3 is TGTGCCAGCTCACCAGGGAGTGGTCTCTCTGAAGCTTTCTTT. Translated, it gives CASSPGSGLSEAFF.

The CDR3 region is CASSLRESTDTQYF. The CDR3 DNA is TGTGCCAGCAGTCTTCGGGAAAGCACAGATACGCAGTATTTT. The chain has TRBV6-1 and TRBJ2-3; a weak D match, TRBD2 (5 bases). Germline-derived CDR1 and CDR2 are MNHNS and SASEGT. Trimming took 5 bases from V and 0 from J, leaving 9 bases between them. CDR3 size: 14 residues.

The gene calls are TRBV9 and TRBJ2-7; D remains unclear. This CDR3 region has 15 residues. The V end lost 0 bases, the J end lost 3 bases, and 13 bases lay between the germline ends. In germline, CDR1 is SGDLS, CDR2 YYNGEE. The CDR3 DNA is TGTGCCAGCAGCGTAGCAATTAACTCCCTCTACGAGCAGTACTTC. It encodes CASSVAINSLYEQYF.